The 19 T cell receptor beta chains given below trace back to one sample, sequenced in a study of shared clonotypes between healthy human individuals. Naive CD8 cells were CD45RO-negative, positively selected for CCR7, excluding terminally differentiated effector memory CD45RA+ cells. TCRdb's table, derived via immunoSEQ multiplex PCR, lists solely in-frame clones and lacks some. The table has over 2 million clones, 85% to 95% seen once. The sequencing input was naive CD8+ T cells sorted from blood. Source of these receptors: a man aged 18 to 35 in good health.

The V call is TRBV19, the J call TRBJ2-7; a weak D match, TRBD1 (6 bases). The germline gives CDR1 LNHDA, CDR2 SQIVND (reference sequence). Trimming removed 3 bases at V and 0 bases at J, with 9 bases between. This CDR3 contains 14 residues. The CDR3 spells CASSIWDNSYEQYF. The CDR3 region has the DNA TGTGCCAGTAGTATCTGGGACAACTCCTACGAGCAGTACTTC. The variable domain in full, with the rest retrieved from reference TRBV19 and TRBJ2-7, is DGGITQSPKYLFRKEGQNVTLSCEQNLNHDAMYWYRQDPGQGLRLIYYSQIVNDFQKGDIAEGYSVSREKKESFPLTVTSAQKNPTAFYLCASSIWDNSYEQYFGPGTRLTVT.

The chain couples TRBV27 to TRBJ2-2; D is perhaps TRBD2 (7 bases). Trimming pared 3 bases from V and 3 bases from J, leaving 14 bases between. CDR1 is MNHEY, CDR2 SMNVEV, per germline (reference sequence). The CDR3 totals 16 residues. Here the CDR3 DNA reads TGTGCCAGCAGTTTTACGGCGGGGGCCTACACCGGGGAGCTGTTTTTT. Protein product: CASSFTAGAYTGELFF.

The chain employs TRBV13 and TRBJ2-7; TRBD2 agrees at 8 bases. The CDR3 runs to 14 residues. The germline CDR1 and CDR2 sequences are PRHDT and FYEKMQ (reference sequence). V shed 3 bases and J 5 bases; nucleotides not matched to a gene: 6. DNA for the CDR3: TGTGCCAGCAGCTTCCGTAGCGGGATGAACGAGCAGTACTTC. Its translation: CASSFRSGMNEQYF. Together with reference TRBV13 and TRBJ2-7, the CDR3 gives the full variable domain: AAGVIQSPRHLIKEKRETATLKCYPIPRHDTVYWYQQGPGQDPQFLISFYEKMQSDKGSIPDRFSAQQFSDYHSELNMSSLELGDSALYFCASSFRSGMNEQYFGPGTRLTVT.

The chain employs TRBV13 and TRBJ2-5; 10 bases are shared with TRBD2. CDR1 and CDR2 (germline): PRHDT, FYEKMQ (reference sequence). The CDR3 length is 15 residues. V lost 5 bases to trimming and J lost 4 bases; unmatched junction nucleotides: 7. CDR3 loop: CASSPQREGRETQYF. Written as DNA, the CDR3 is TGTGCCAGCAGCCCCCAGCGGGAGGGGAGAGAGACCCAGTACTTC. Looking up the rest from reference TRBV13 and TRBJ2-5 gives the full variable domain: AAGVIQSPRHLIKEKRETATLKCYPIPRHDTVYWYQQGPGQDPQFLISFYEKMQSDKGSIPDRFSAQQFSDYHSELNMSSLELGDSALYFCASSPQREGRETQYFGPGTRLLVL.

The V gene is TRBV5-4, the J gene TRBJ2-1, with 11 bases fitting TRBD1. There are 16 residues in the CDR3. Germline CDR1 and CDR2: SGHNT and YYREEE (reference sequence). Trimming removed 4 bases from V and 9 bases from J; junction bases left unmatched: 12. In nucleotides, the CDR3 is TGTGCCAGCAGCCCAGGAAAGGGACAGGGGGTCGGTGAGCAGTTCTTC. Encoded protein: CASSPGKGQGVGEQFF.

On this clone itself: Distinct nucleotide sequences in the sample also encode this CDR3. The V and J genes are TRBV27 and TRBJ2-7; D possibly corresponds to TRBD1 (6 bases). CDR1 is MNHEY and CDR2 is SMNVEV in the germline V gene (reference sequence). The V end lost 5 bases, the J end lost 1 base, and 12 bases lay between the germline ends. CDR3 length: 14 residues. In DNA form, the CDR3 reads TGTGCCAGCAGTGGCACAGGGATATCCTACGAGCAGTACTTC. Protein: CASSGTGISYEQYF.

This CDR3 is CASSPGQGAEKLFF. CDR3 sequence (DNA): TGTGCCAGCAGCCCAGGACAGGGGGCGGAAAAACTGTTTTTT. This chain links TRBV7-9 with TRBJ1-4, with 11 bases aligning to TRBD1. Germline CDR1 and CDR2: SEHNR and FQNEAQ (reference sequence). V dropped 5 bases and J dropped 8; count of bases not matched to a gene: 4. There are 14 residues in the CDR3.

This clone was counted a single time. V usage is TRBV28 and J usage is TRBJ2-1; 7 nucleotides line up with TRBD2. The V and J ends lost 3 bases and 9 bases, in that order; junction bases with no gene match: 2. The CDR3 contains 12 residues. CDR1 and CDR2 from the germline V gene are MDHEN and SYDVKM. CDR3 nucleotides: TGTGCCAGCAGTTTGGGGGAGGGTGAGCAGTTCTTC. Its protein is CASSLGEGEQFF.

The chain links TRBV7-2 to TRBJ2-3, with TRBD2 matching over 13 bases. The CDR3 has 19 residues. V trimming: 6 bases; J trimming: 0 bases; junction bases outside the gene matches: 12. CDR1 is SGHTA, CDR2 FQGNSA, per germline. DNA for the CDR3: TGTGCCAGCAGACCCCCTCCCGGGACTAGCGGGGAAAGCACAGATACGCAGTATTTT. This translates into CASRPPPGTSGESTDTQYF.

In the case of this clone: This could be a read error, since a much larger clone is one nucleotide away. This same CDR3 is encoded by further DNA sequences in the sample. This chain links TRBV5-4 with TRBJ2-5, with 11 nucleotides matching TRBD2. After removal of 2 bases from V and 3 bases from J, the junction contained 0 bases not matched to a gene. There are 14 residues in the CDR3. CDR1 SGHNT and CDR2 YYREEE come from the germline V gene (reference sequence). The chain's CDR3 is CASSLLAGEETQYF. Here the CDR3 DNA reads TGTGCCAGCAGCTTACTAGCGGGAGAAGAGACCCAGTACTTC.

This chain connects TRBV7-6 to TRBJ2-7; D might be TRBD1 (5 bases). The CDR3 runs 16 residues. Germline CDR1 is SGHVS and CDR2 is FNYEAQ. Trimming removed 3 bases at V and 2 bases at J, with 17 bases between. This chain's CDR3 is CASSFYVGETPYEQYF. The CDR3 region has the DNA TGTGCCAGCAGCTTTTACGTAGGGGAAACGCCCTACGAGCAGTACTTC.

The CDR3 region has the DNA TGTGCCAGCAGTTTGGCCCCGGGACCGCAGGTGCCCCTCCACTTT. Its protein product is CASSLAPGPQVPLHF. The V and J genes are TRBV28 and TRBJ1-6, with D possibly matching TRBD1 (5 bases). Deletions cut 3 bases from V and 13 bases from J, with 19 bases between. CDR1 and CDR2 from the germline V gene are MDHEN and SYDVKM. This CDR3 region has 15 residues.

The chain joins TRBV6-5 to TRBJ1-6; TRBD1 is a possible D gene (5 bases). The CDR3 has 12 residues. The ends were cut back, 5 bases at V and 14 bases at J, with 13 bases in the middle. The germline CDR1 and CDR2 sequences are MNHEY and SVGAGI. CDR3 sequence reads: CASSLPQGSLHF. DNA of the CDR3: TGTGCCAGCAGTCTACCCCAGGGATCCCTCCACTTT.

About this clone: The sample contains more than one DNA sequence encoding this CDR3. The V and J genes are TRBV4-1 and TRBJ1-1; no clear D gene. The CDR3 contains 13 residues. Germline values: CDR1 MGHRA, CDR2 YSYEKL. V lost 2 bases and J 1 base, leaving 5 bases between the germline ends. The CDR3 DNA reads as TGCGCCAGCAGCCAAACTACGAACACTGAAGCTTTCTTT. Translation gives CASSQTTNTEAFF.

The chain couples TRBV4-3 to TRBJ2-3; no reliable D call. The CDR3 length is 16 residues. Trimming removed 0 bases at V and 5 bases at J, with 15 bases between. The germline V gene has CDR1 LGHNA and CDR2 YSLEER. The CDR3 bases are TGCGCCAGCAGCCAAGATATCGAGCCGCTACGAGATACGCAGTATTTT. Its protein product is CASSQDIEPLRDTQYF.

The rearrangement uses TRBV10-1 and TRBJ2-7, with D hard to call. This CDR3 contains 12 residues. V was pared by 2 bases and J by 6 bases, with 8 bases between. Germline CDR1 and CDR2: WNHNN and SYGVQD (reference sequence). CDR3 coding DNA: TGCGCCAGCAGTGAGATCGGGCTCGAGCAGTACTTC. It translates to CASSEIGLEQYF.

The V and J genes are TRBV7-8 and TRBJ1-2, with TRBD1 as a possible D gene (6 bases). Germline loops: CDR1 SGHVS, CDR2 FQNEAQ. The CDR3 sequence is 16 residues long. V dropped 5 bases and J dropped 4 bases, with 20 bases sitting between them. Here the CDR3 DNA reads TGTGCCAGCAGCCCTAGCGCGGGGGGCGCAGGCTATGGCTACACCTTC. Translated, it gives CASSPSAGGAGYGYTF.

The chain couples TRBV6-1 to TRBJ2-3, with 7 positions matching TRBD1. CDR3 size: 15 residues. With V trimmed by 2 bases and J by 2 bases, 4 bases remained unmatched. The V gene's germline CDR1 is MNHNS and CDR2 SASEGT. The CDR3 here is CASSEYGTATDTQYF. The CDR3 DNA sequence: TGTGCCAGCAGTGAATACGGGACAGCCACAGATACGCAGTATTTT.

Comment on this clone: A much larger clone differs by one base, so this may be a read error. The V call is TRBV6-5, the J call TRBJ2-6; no reliable D call. Germline CDR1 MNHEY, CDR2 SVGAGI. The length of the CDR3 is 13 residues. CDR3 protein: CASSDSGANVLTF. The DNA of the CDR3 is TGTGCCAGCAGTGACTCTGGGGCCAACGTCCTGACTTTC.